This T cell receptor beta chain was retrieved from a study of OX40 agonist ivuxolimab in advanced cancers. Study details: Patients were dosed with the agonistic anti-OX40 (CD134) antibody ivuxolimab. The study gave patients intravenous ivuxolimab at 0.01 to 10 mg/kg every 2 weeks. Prior anti-PD-1, anti-PD-L1 or anti-CTLA-4 therapy did not bar entry, and approximately 43% had some.

Anyone with autoimmune disease history or systemic immunosuppression was excluded. The V gene's germline CDR1 is SNHLY and CDR2 FYNNEI. CDR3 length: 14 amino acids. Between the trimmed V and J ends, which lost 3 bases and 6 bases, there was a span of 12 bases. Profiling relied on immunoSEQ multiplex PCR, and the TCRdb table lists in-frame clones only, not all of them. The sample holds fewer than 60,000 clones; over 75% are singletons and the top ten take 6.5% to 9.5%. The clonotype was recovered from an adult with an advanced solid tumor such as melanoma, head and neck, liver or kidney cancer. Sample: CD4+ or CD8+ T cells sorted from blood, taken in a trial of the OX40 agonist ivuxolimab. This rearrangement joins TRBV2 to TRBJ1-5, with unresolved D. CDR3 amino acids: CASSDRQVSQPQHF. In DNA, the CDR3 is TGTGCCAGCAGTGATCGGCAAGTGTCTCAGCCCCAGCATTTT.